These 26 T cell receptor beta chains came from one sample sequenced in a study of cytomegalovirus exposure and HLA in healthy donors. Primers included in the PCR were 60 Vbeta and 13 Jbeta primers. Data came from immunoSEQ multiplex PCR; TCRdb stores just in-frame clones and leaves some out. The sample carries over 130,000 clones, under 70% recorded once. The sequenced sample consisted of PBMCs. The receptor set was obtained from a woman aged 60-75 years in good health and CMV-seronegative.

The gene calls are TRBV4-2 and TRBJ2-5; D perhaps matches TRBD1 (5 bases). CDR3 length equals 14 residues. Germline CDR1 reads LGHNA; CDR2 reads YNFKEQ. V was cut by 5 bases and J by 4 bases, with 14 bases left in between. The CDR3, as DNA: TGTGCCAGCAGCAAAGGGGCCGCCGGAGAGACCCAGTACTTC. Translating it yields CASSKGAAGETQYF.

The rearrangement uses TRBV14 and TRBJ1-4; D may be TRBD1 (5 bases). Germline V gives CDR1 SGHDN, CDR2 FVKESK. The CDR3 spans 13 residues. The ends were cut back, 2 bases at V and 10 bases at J, with 11 bases in the middle. The CDR3 loop reads CASSQILGGKLFF. CDR3 DNA sequence: TGTGCCAGCAGCCAAATTTTGGGGGGAAAACTGTTTTTT. Complete variable domain (other parts from reference TRBV14 and TRBJ1-4): EAGVTQFPSHSVIEKGQTVTLRCDPISGHDNLYWYRRVMGKEIKFLLHFVKESKQDESGMPNNRFLAERTGGTYSTLKVQPAELEDSGVYFCASSQILGGKLFFGSGTQLSVL.

In the case of this clone: At one end, the junction sequence differs from germline, possibly due to a read error. This chain connects TRBV2 to TRBJ2-7; TRBD1 matches 7 bases. Germline V lookup: CDR1 SNHLY, CDR2 FYNNEI. CDR3 size: 10 residues. The CDR3 coding sequence is TGTGCCAGCAGTGCGACAGGGACGAACTTC. Its protein product is CASSATGTNF.

J is TRBJ2-3 and V is TRBV27, with 11 bases matching TRBD2. This CDR3 spans 15 amino acids. Trimming removed 7 bases from V and 1 base from J; junction bases left unmatched: 4. From germline, CDR1 is MNHEY and CDR2 SMNVEV (reference sequence). In DNA, the CDR3 is TGTGCCAGCAACATAGCGGGAGGGCGCACAGATACGCAGTATTTT. Translated: CASNIAGGRTDTQYF.

V and J are TRBV7-2 and TRBJ2-1; perhaps TRBD2 as D (5 bases). The CDR3 contains 18 residues. The ends were cut back, 5 bases at V and 7 bases at J, with 27 bases in the middle. Germline CDR1 SGHTA, CDR2 FQGNSA. The CDR3 is CASSISSLAPPRWNEQFF. The CDR3 DNA sequence: TGTGCCAGCAGCATTAGTAGTCTAGCTCCTCCCCGGTGGAATGAGCAGTTCTTC.

The chain recombines TRBV4-1 with TRBJ2-7; 9 bases are a match to TRBD2. The V gene's germline CDR1 is MGHRA and CDR2 YSYEKL. J gave up 6 bases and V 0 bases, and 6 bases lay outside the gene matches. The CDR3 runs to 15 residues. CDR3 coding DNA: TGCGCCAGCAGCCAAGAGGGACTAGCTTCTCTCGAGCAGTACTTC. Protein: CASSQEGLASLEQYF.

The chain has TRBV5-4 and TRBJ2-6, with D tentatively TRBD2 (6 bases). Germline values: CDR1 SGHNT, CDR2 YYREEE (reference sequence). V was pared by 4 bases and J by 0 bases, with 17 bases between. The CDR3 sequence is 18 residues long. The CDR3 here is CASSEKGSGNSGANVLTF. In DNA form, the CDR3 reads TGTGCCAGCAGCGAGAAGGGTAGCGGAAACTCTGGGGCCAACGTCCTGACTTTC.

V gene TRBV5-1 combines with J gene TRBJ2-1; 8 nucleotides match TRBD1. Trimming took 1 base from V and 6 from J; bases not matched to a gene: 6. Germline CDR1 is SGHRS and CDR2 is YFSETQ. This CDR3 is 15 amino acids long. CDR3 sequence (DNA): TGCGCCAGCAGCTTGCAGGGGGCGCTAAGCAATGAGCAGTTCTTC. It is translated as CASSLQGALSNEQFF.

This clone was detected only a few times. The V and J genes are TRBV9 and TRBJ1-6, with a weak D call TRBD1 (6 bases). This CDR3 is built from 15 residues. The germline gives CDR1 SGDLS, CDR2 YYNGEE. Deletions cut 0 bases from V and 7 bases from J, with 11 bases between. The CDR3 region is CASSVGGGANSPLHF. The CDR3 DNA reads as TGTGCCAGCAGCGTAGGCGGGGGGGCAAATTCACCCCTCCACTTT.

This sequence joins TRBV28 and TRBJ2-7; 9 nucleotides line up with TRBD2. Unmatched junction bases numbered 14, after V lost 5 bases and J lost 0 bases. The CDR3 has 18 amino acids. Germline CDR1 MDHEN, CDR2 SYDVKM. The CDR3 DNA follows: TGTGCCAGCAGTCAACACTTCCGGGCTAGCGGGATCTCCTACGAGCAGTACTTC. Its protein product is CASSQHFRASGISYEQYF.

The chain has TRBV7-8 and TRBJ2-1; 9 bases match TRBD2. The length of the CDR3 is 16 residues. Germline trimming cut 4 bases from V and 4 bases from J; bases unmatched to any gene: 8. The germline gives CDR1 SGHVS, CDR2 FQNEAQ. CDR3 loop: CASSSSLAGGYNEQFF. The CDR3, as DNA: TGTGCCAGCAGCTCCTCCCTCGCGGGGGGGTACAATGAGCAGTTCTTC.

The chain is built from TRBV19 and TRBJ1-2; TRBD1 aligns across 12 bases. Germline V gene lookup returns CDR1 LNHDA and CDR2 SQIVND (reference sequence). The J segment lost 7 bases and the V segment lost 5 bases, leaving 8 bases of the junction unmatched. This CDR3 spans 15 amino acids. CDR3 bases: TGTGCCAGTAGTCTACTCTGGGACAGGGGGCCTGGCTACACCTTC. Protein product: CASSLLWDRGPGYTF.

The CDR3 loop reads CASSLGASGVYEQYF. The CDR3 DNA follows: TGTGCCAGCAGCTTAGGGGCTAGCGGGGTCTACGAGCAGTACTTC. This chain joins TRBV7-8 and TRBJ2-7; 9 bases are shared with TRBD2. Losses at the gene ends were 1 base for V and 3 bases for J; bases not matched to a gene: 4. Germline V gene data show CDR1 as SGHVS and CDR2 as FQNEAQ. The CDR3 runs 15 residues.

V and J are TRBV19 and TRBJ1-2, with 11 bases matching TRBD1. The V and J ends lost 6 bases and 6 bases, in that order; junction bases with no gene match: 9. The CDR3 runs to 15 residues. Germline loops: CDR1 LNHDA, CDR2 SQIVND (reference sequence). The CDR3 loop reads CASRGGQGARNGYTF. The CDR3 DNA is TGTGCCAGTAGAGGTGGACAGGGGGCGCGAAATGGCTACACCTTC.

This chain links TRBV18 with TRBJ1-5; 7 nucleotides align to TRBD1. Trimming removed 1 base from V and 7 bases from J; junction bases left unmatched: 7. CDR3 length: 15 residues. Germline assignment: CDR1 KGHSH and CDR2 LQKENI. The chain's CDR3 is CASSPRGGFTQPQHF. DNA of the CDR3: TGTGCCAGCTCACCACGAGGGGGCTTTACGCAGCCCCAGCATTTT. The full variable domain, in which reference TRBV18 and TRBJ1-5 provide the parts outside the CDR3, is NAGVMQNPRHLVRRRGQEARLRCSPMKGHSHVYWYRQLPEEGLKFMVYLQKENIIDESGMPKERFSAEFPKEGPSILRIQQVVRGDSAAYFCASSPRGGFTQPQHFGDGTRLSIL.

This rearrangement joins TRBV20-1 to TRBJ1-2; a possible D gene is TRBD1 (5 bases). Germline lookup yields CDR1 DFQATT and CDR2 SNEGSKA (reference sequence). Trimming stripped 1 base from V and 6 bases from J, with 6 bases between. CDR3 size: 11 residues. The CDR3 region is CSARVDNGYTF. The CDR3 bases are TGCAGTGCTAGAGTGGACAATGGCTACACCTTC.

The chain recombines TRBV7-8 with TRBJ1-2, with D possibly being TRBD1 (5 bases). Looked up from germline, CDR1 is SGHVS and CDR2 is FQNEAQ. Trimming cost V 7 bases and J 4 bases, with 16 bases left between them. This CDR3 has 14 amino acids. CDR3 loop: CASTSLGRGYGYTF. The CDR3, as DNA: TGTGCCAGCACCTCCCTGGGGCGCGGCTATGGCTACACCTTC.

Here the CDR3 reads CASSPRQITGANVLTF. The CDR3 DNA follows: TGTGCCAGCTCACCACGCCAGATCACTGGGGCCAACGTCCTGACTTTC. The V gene is TRBV18, the J gene TRBJ2-6, with D unresolved. Germline CDR1 and CDR2: KGHSH and LQKENI. Trimming cost V 1 base and J 2 bases, with 9 bases left between them. This CDR3 spans 16 amino acids.

This chain connects TRBV5-1 to TRBJ2-5; 10 bases fit TRBD1. Germline V lookup: CDR1 SGHRS, CDR2 YFSETQ. The V and J ends lost 0 bases and 5 bases, in that order; junction bases with no gene match: 7. This CDR3 has 16 residues. The CDR3 DNA is TGCGCCAGCAGCTTGGCCCCGACAGGGGGCGGGGAGACCCAGTACTTC. Translated: CASSLAPTGGGETQYF.

This clone showed up just once. The chain combines TRBV4-2 with TRBJ2-1; D is unresolved. This CDR3 spans 16 amino acids. Deletions cut 0 bases from V and 6 bases from J, with 15 bases between. Germline loops: CDR1 LGHNA, CDR2 YNFKEQ. Here the CDR3 DNA reads TGTGCCAGCAGCCAAGATCTGGAAGCAGGTTTCAATGAGCAGTTCTTC. Translation: CASSQDLEAGFNEQFF.

This chain joins TRBV7-5 and TRBJ2-2; no DNA check was done on the table's D call, TRBD1. TRBV7-5 is annotated as a pseudogene. The CDR3 extends over 17 amino acids. In DNA form, the CDR3 reads TGTGTCAGAAGAACCATCACAGGGGAGGCGAACACCGGGGAGCTGTTTTTT. Its protein product is CVRRTITGEANTGELFF.

DNA of the CDR3: TGTGCCAGCAGCTTCTCAGCGGGAGATCGGGATACGCAGTATTTT. Its translation is CASSFSAGDRDTQYF. The V and J genes are TRBV7-3 and TRBJ2-3; 8 bases are shared with TRBD2. The CDR3 contains 15 residues. Germline CDR1 SGHTA, CDR2 FQGTGA. The junction had 8 bases not matched to a gene; V was cut back by 3 bases and J by 6 bases.

The chain recombines TRBV6-1 with TRBJ2-3, with a weak D call TRBD2 (5 bases). This CDR3 spans 15 amino acids. Germline CDR1 reads MNHNS; CDR2 reads SASEGT. The germline V and J ends were trimmed by 0 bases and 4 bases, with 11 bases remaining between them. In nucleotides, the CDR3 is TGTGCCAGCAGTGAAGCGGGAGTGCCTGCAGATACGCAGTATTTT. Residues: CASSEAGVPADTQYF.

V usage is TRBV7-2 and J usage is TRBJ2-2, with D tentatively TRBD2 (6 bases). This CDR3 is built from 13 residues. Germline V gene sequence: CDR1 SGHTA, CDR2 FQGNSA. V lost 5 bases and J 6 bases, leaving 10 bases between the germline ends. CDR3 loop: CASSPRLAGELFF. CDR3 nucleotide sequence: TGTGCCAGCAGCCCAAGACTAGCCGGGGAGCTGTTTTTT.

Only one count was recorded for this clone. This chain uses TRBV5-1 with TRBJ1-1, with 12 positions matching TRBD1. The CDR3 is made up of 18 amino acids. The germline gives CDR1 SGHRS, CDR2 YFSETQ. The J segment lost 1 base and the V segment lost 4 bases, leaving 11 bases of the junction unmatched. CDR3 nucleotides: TGCGCCAGCAGCAGAGGGACAGGGGGCCCAGGGGGGAACACTGAAGCTTTCTTT. This translates into CASSRGTGGPGGNTEAFF. Complete variable domain (other parts from reference TRBV5-1 and TRBJ1-1): KAGVTQTPRYLIKTRGQQVTLSCSPISGHRSVSWYQQTPGQGLQFLFEYFSETQRNKGNFPGRFSGRQFSNSRSEMNVSTLELGDSALYLCASSRGTGGPGGNTEAFFGQGTRLTVV.

The chain uses TRBV7-9 and TRBJ2-7; D is ambiguous. The ends were cut back, 5 bases at V and 5 bases at J, with 7 bases in the middle. CDR3 length: 11 amino acids. Per germline, CDR1 SEHNR and CDR2 FQNEAQ (reference sequence). DNA for the CDR3: TGTGCCAGCAGCCCCCATGACGAGCAGTACTTC. This gives the protein CASSPHDEQYF.